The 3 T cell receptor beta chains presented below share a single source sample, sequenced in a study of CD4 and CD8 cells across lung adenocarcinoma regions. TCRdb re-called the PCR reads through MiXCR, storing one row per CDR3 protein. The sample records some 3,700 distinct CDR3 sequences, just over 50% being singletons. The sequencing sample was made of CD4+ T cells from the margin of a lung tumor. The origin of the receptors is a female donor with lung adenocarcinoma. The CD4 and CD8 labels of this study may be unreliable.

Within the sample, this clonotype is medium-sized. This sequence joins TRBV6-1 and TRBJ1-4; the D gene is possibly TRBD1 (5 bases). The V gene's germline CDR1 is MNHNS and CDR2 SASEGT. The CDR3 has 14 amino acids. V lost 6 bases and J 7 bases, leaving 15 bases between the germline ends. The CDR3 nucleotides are TGTGCCAGCAGCTCAGCGGGGACGGGTGAAAAACTGTTTTTT. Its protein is CASSSAGTGEKLFF.

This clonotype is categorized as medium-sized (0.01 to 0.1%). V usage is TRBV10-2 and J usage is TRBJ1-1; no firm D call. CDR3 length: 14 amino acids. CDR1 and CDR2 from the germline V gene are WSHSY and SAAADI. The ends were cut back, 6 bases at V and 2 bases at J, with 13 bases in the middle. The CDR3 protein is CASRVNVRNTEAFF. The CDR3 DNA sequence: TGCGCCAGCAGGGTGAATGTCAGAAACACTGAAGCTTTCTTT.

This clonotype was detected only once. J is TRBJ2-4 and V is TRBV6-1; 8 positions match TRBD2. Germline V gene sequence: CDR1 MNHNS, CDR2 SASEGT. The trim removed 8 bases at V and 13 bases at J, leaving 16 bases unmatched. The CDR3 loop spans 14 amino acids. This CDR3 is CASRGGTGYGIQYF. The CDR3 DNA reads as TGTGCCAGCCGCGGGGGGACTGGCTACGGCATCCAGTACTTC.